Sequencing of this T cell receptor beta chain was carried out in a study of cytomegalovirus exposure and HLA in healthy donors. The length of the CDR3 is 12 residues. V was shortened by 7 bases and J by 1 base, with 11 bases between the two germline ends. Germline assignment: CDR1 SQVTM and CDR2 ANQGSEA. Study-level points and caveats: Available immune exposure information was restricted to CMV serostatus only. Apparent HLA restriction characterized most CMV-associated TCR beta chains in a later analysis. Later analysis identified 16,951 TCR beta sequences associated with HLA alleles, using a false discovery rate threshold of 0.05. TCR beta V- and J-gene trimming was later associated with a missense DCLRE1C variant.

PCR was performed using 60 Vbeta and 13 Jbeta primers. Clones were read by immunoSEQ multiplex PCR, and TCRdb kept only the in-frame ones, dropping some. The sample has roughly 200,000 clones, about 9% seen once. In this sample, this clone turned up a few times. The antigen is undetermined. The chain is built from TRBV29-1 and TRBJ2-7, with D tentatively TRBD2 (6 bases). This receptor was identified in a woman in her 30s in good health and CMV-seropositive. Sequenced material: PBMCs. The CDR3 nucleotides are TGCAGCGGGGGGAGGACGTCCTACGAGCAGTACTTC. It specifies CSGGRTSYEQYF.